Reported below is one TCR beta chain. The antigen is undetermined. This sample is drawn from a study of cytomegalovirus exposure and HLA in healthy donors. The CDR3 is made up of 18 amino acids. Germline CDR1 reads MNHNS; CDR2 reads SASEGT. The V end lost 2 bases, the J end lost 5 bases, and 24 bases lay between the germline ends. Vbeta (60) and Jbeta (13) primers were used in the PCR. The protocol was immunoSEQ multiplex PCR, while the TCRdb copy is restricted to in-frame clones and leaves out a portion. The profile covers 150,000 to 200,000 clones, with 70% to 90% appearing a single time and 1.5% to 2% taken by the ten largest. The study, taken as a whole, reports: Some TCR beta chains (roughly 150 of them) were listed as cytomegalovirus-associated. Sequencing had likely introduced a cluster of highly shared sequence variants as an artifact.

The gene calls are TRBV6-1 and TRBJ2-5; maybe TRBD2 (6 bases). Material: PBMCs. The source is a woman aged 18-30 years in good health and CMV-seronegative. In DNA form, the CDR3 reads TGTGCCAGCAGTGAATTGGTTCGGCGGGACGGCGGAACGGAGACCCAGTACTTC. This encodes CASSELVRRDGGTETQYF.